These 23 T cell receptor beta chains were sequenced from one sample in a study of T cell responses to AZD1222 COVID-19 vaccine. The protocol was immunoSEQ multiplex PCR, while the TCRdb copy is restricted to in-frame clones and leaves out a portion. Of 130,000 or so clones in the sample, 90% to 95% were seen once. Sample: peripheral blood, taken on day 0 of AZD1222 vaccination. These receptor sequences come from an adult in good health.

This chain uses TRBV18 with TRBJ2-3; 16 nucleotides align to TRBD2. The V gene's germline CDR1 is KGHSH and CDR2 LQKENI. The CDR3 sequence is 20 residues long. V lost 3 bases to trimming and J lost 3 bases; unmatched junction nucleotides: 12. CDR3 loop: CASSPGTSGGALAWTDTQYF. The CDR3 DNA reads TGTGCCAGCTCACCGGGGACTAGCGGGGGGGCCCTTGCTTGGACAGATACGCAGTATTTT.

This chain connects TRBV28 to TRBJ1-2, with D tentatively TRBD1 (5 bases). Germline assignment: CDR1 MDHEN and CDR2 SYDVKM. V shed 7 bases and J shed 0 bases, with 18 bases lying between them. The length of the CDR3 is 16 residues. CDR3 in DNA: TGTGCCAGCAAGACTTTAGGGGCCACTTCTAACTATGGCTACACCTTC. Its translation: CASKTLGATSNYGYTF.

The chain links TRBV28 to TRBJ1-2; D remains ambiguous. The germline CDR1 and CDR2 sequences are MDHEN and SYDVKM. V was trimmed by 3 bases and J by 4 bases, leaving 3 bases between them. The CDR3 extends over 11 amino acids. The CDR3 loop reads CASSFGYGYTF. CDR3 bases: TGTGCCAGCAGTTTTGGCTATGGCTACACCTTC.

This rearrangement joins TRBV10-3 to TRBJ2-3, with a tentative D call TRBD2 (5 bases). Germline V lookup: CDR1 ENHRY, CDR2 SYGVKD. This CDR3 has 16 amino acids. V was shortened by 4 bases and J by 2 bases, with 16 bases between the two germline ends. CDR3 amino acids: CAISGSLEGNTDTQYF. The CDR3 DNA follows: TGTGCCATCAGTGGATCCTTAGAGGGCAACACAGATACGCAGTATTTT.

The chain employs TRBV5-4 and TRBJ1-2, with a possible D match to TRBD1 (6 bases). Germline CDR1 reads SGHNT; CDR2 reads YYREEE (reference sequence). With 4 bases removed from V and 2 bases from J, the gap between germline ends came to 9 bases. The CDR3 extends over 13 amino acids. In DNA form, the CDR3 reads TGTGCCAGCAGCGCCGGGACAAACTATGGCTACACCTTC. This sequence encodes CASSAGTNYGYTF.

This clone was seen only once. The chain joins TRBV9 to TRBJ1-2, with 9 bases lining up with TRBD1. Trimming took 4 bases from V and 7 from J; bases not matched to a gene: 11. The CDR3 is made up of 15 amino acids. Germline CDR1 and CDR2: SGDLS and YYNGEE. CDR3 amino acids: CASSQDRGRLGGYTF. The CDR3 coding sequence is TGTGCCAGCAGCCAGGACAGGGGACGGTTGGGTGGCTACACCTTC. Supplemented by reference TRBV9 and TRBJ1-2, the full variable domain reads DSGVTQTPKHLITATGQRVTLRCSPRSGDLSVYWYQQSLDQGLQFLIQYYNGEERAKGNILERFSAQQFPDLHSELNLSSLELGDSALYFCASSQDRGRLGGYTFGSGTRLTVV.

The table lists this clone with a count of one. This sample also contains other DNA sequences that code for the same CDR3. The rearrangement joins TRBV9 to TRBJ1-1, with D uncertain. V lost 2 bases, J lost 7 bases, and 9 bases lay in between. The CDR3 is made up of 12 amino acids. Germline values: CDR1 SGDLS, CDR2 YYNGEE. In DNA form, the CDR3 reads TGTGCCAGCAGCGTCGGAACAAGTGAAGCTTTCTTT. Protein sequence: CASSVGTSEAFF.

The chain recombines TRBV3-1 (or the pseudogene TRBV3-2) with TRBJ2-2, with D hard to call. CDR3 length: 14 amino acids. Trimming stripped 1 base from V and 0 bases from J, with 3 bases between. Germline assignment: CDR1 LGHDT and CDR2 YNNKEL (reference sequence). The CDR3: CASSQVANTGELFF. CDR3 coding DNA: TGTGCCAGCAGCCAAGTTGCGAACACCGGGGAGCTGTTTTTT.

The rearrangement uses TRBV30 and TRBJ1-1, with no clear D. The V and J ends lost 1 base and 10 bases respectively, with 7 bases between them. CDR3 length: 10 residues. Per the germline V gene, CDR1 is GTSNPN and CDR2 is SVGIG (reference sequence). The CDR3 nucleotides read TGTGCCTGGAGTGCCCGAAGAGCTTTCTTT. Translation: CAWSARRAFF. The full variable domain, its missing parts supplied by reference TRBV30 and TRBJ1-1, is SQTIHQWPATLVQPVGSPLSLECTVEGTSNPNLYWYRQAAGRGLQLLFYSVGIGQISSEVPQNLSASRPQDRQFILSSKKLLLSDSGFYLCAWSARRAFFGQGTRLTVV.

Comment on this clone: Additional DNA sequences in this sample encode the identical CDR3. V gene TRBV19 combines with J gene TRBJ1-1; D is ambiguous. The CDR3 length is 15 residues. V lost 6 bases and J lost 1, with 15 bases in between. Germline V CDR1 and CDR2: LNHDA, SQIVND (reference sequence). As DNA, the CDR3 is TGTGCCAGTAGCAGACGACCGGGCCAGAACACTGAAGCTTTCTTT. Translation gives CASSRRPGQNTEAFF.

CDR3 protein: CATRRGATTEAFF. CDR3 sequence (DNA): TGTGCCACCAGGAGGGGGGCTACCACTGAAGCTTTCTTT. The rearrangement uses TRBV24-1 and TRBJ1-1, with D perhaps TRBD1 (6 bases). Looked up from germline, CDR1 is KGHDR and CDR2 is SFDVKD. The germline V and J ends were trimmed by 7 bases and 4 bases, with 12 bases remaining between them. The CDR3 is 13 amino acids.

The chain joins TRBV9 to TRBJ2-3; no reliable D call. V gave up 0 bases and J gave up 3 bases, with 8 bases separating them. Germline V gene data show CDR1 as SGDLS and CDR2 as YYNGEE. The CDR3 runs 14 residues. The CDR3 region is CASSVESVTDTQYF. The CDR3 DNA follows: TGTGCCAGCAGCGTAGAAAGCGTGACAGATACGCAGTATTTT.

The chain couples TRBV5-6 to TRBJ2-2; 8 bases fit TRBD1. The CDR3 has 14 amino acids. Germline V gene lookup returns CDR1 SGHDT and CDR2 YYEEEE. J gave up 8 bases and V 2 bases, and 5 bases lay outside the gene matches. CDR3 nucleotides: TGTGCCAGCAGCTTTCGACAGGGGATTGGGGAGCTGTTTTTT. Protein sequence: CASSFRQGIGELFF.

The chain is built from TRBV19 and TRBJ1-1; 8 bases match TRBD1. With 3 bases clipped from V and 3 bases from J, the junction kept 3 bases outside the gene matches. This CDR3 spans 14 amino acids. The germline CDR1 and CDR2 sequences are LNHDA and SQIVND (reference sequence). The CDR3 nucleotides are TGTGCCAGTAGTATCCGGGACAGGTACACTGAAGCTTTCTTT. Amino acid sequence: CASSIRDRYTEAFF.

The V gene is TRBV5-1, the J gene TRBJ2-5, with TRBD1 matching over 10 bases. Germline V gene lookup returns CDR1 SGHRS and CDR2 YFSETQ. J was trimmed by 4 bases and V by 4 bases; bases with no gene match: 4. The CDR3 sequence is 14 residues long. The CDR3 DNA reads as TGCGCCAGCAGCCAGGGGACAGGGGCAGAGACCCAGTACTTC. It translates to CASSQGTGAETQYF. The full variable domain, in which reference TRBV5-1 and TRBJ2-5 provide the parts outside the CDR3, is KAGVTQTPRYLIKTRGQQVTLSCSPISGHRSVSWYQQTPGQGLQFLFEYFSETQRNKGNFPGRFSGRQFSNSRSEMNVSTLELGDSALYLCASSQGTGAETQYFGPGTRLLVL.

This chain joins TRBV6-4 and TRBJ1-6; the D gene is possibly TRBD1 (6 bases). This CDR3 comprises 14 residues. V was shortened by 0 bases and J by 10 bases, with 10 bases between the two germline ends. Germline V lookup: CDR1 MRHNA, CDR2 SNTAGT. The CDR3 spells CASSDSTGLSPLHF. CDR3 nucleotide sequence: TGTGCCAGCAGTGACTCGACAGGACTATCACCCCTCCACTTT.

The chain links TRBV19 to TRBJ2-5, with 7 positions matching TRBD2. Trimming took 5 bases from V and 3 from J; bases not matched to a gene: 6. The CDR3 totals 14 residues. Looked up from germline, CDR1 is LNHDA and CDR2 is SQIVND (reference sequence). The CDR3 protein is CASSAGLEEETQYF. The CDR3 bases are TGTGCCAGTAGTGCAGGACTAGAGGAAGAGACCCAGTACTTC.

The V call is TRBV4-2, the J call TRBJ1-3, with TRBD1 matching over 11 bases. Trimming cost V 0 bases and J 8 bases; bases outside gene matches: 3. The CDR3 consists of 15 residues. CDR1 is LGHNA, CDR2 YNFKEQ, per germline. CDR3 loop: CASSQEGQGGDTIYF. In DNA form, the CDR3 reads TGTGCCAGCAGCCAAGAGGGACAGGGGGGAGACACCATATATTTT.

This clone was counted a single time. The J gene is TRBJ1-2, the V gene TRBV12-3 or TRBV12-4, with no clear D. V was cut by 3 bases and J by 5 bases, with 10 bases left in between. This CDR3 is built from 13 residues. CDR3 nucleotides: TGTGCCAGCAGTTTGGTCGGTGATTATGGCTACACCTTC. As protein: CASSLVGDYGYTF.

The gene calls are TRBV27 and TRBJ2-3, with 11 bases lining up with TRBD2. The CDR3 contains 16 residues. V lost 2 bases and J lost 0; bases outside the gene matches: 1. CDR1 and CDR2 (germline): MNHEY, SMNVEV (reference sequence). CDR3 loop: CASSLRLAGSTDTQYF. CDR3 DNA: TGTGCCAGCAGTTTAAGACTAGCGGGGAGCACAGATACGCAGTATTTT.

The count of this clone is one. The chain carries TRBV5-8 and TRBJ1-1; 9 positions match TRBD1. The germline V gene encodes CDR1 SGHTS and CDR2 YDEGEE. V was pared by 5 bases and J by 3 bases, with 14 bases of the junction left unmatched. The CDR3 length is 17 residues. CDR3 residues: CASSKTGTGKKYTEAFF. In DNA form, the CDR3 reads TGTGCCAGCAGTAAGACCGGGACAGGGAAAAAGTACACTGAAGCTTTCTTT.

The V gene is TRBV28, the J gene TRBJ1-1; D possibly corresponds to TRBD1 (6 bases). Trimming removed 5 bases at V and 3 bases at J, with 13 bases between. The germline gives CDR1 MDHEN, CDR2 SYDVKM. The CDR3 runs to 14 residues. The CDR3 region is CASSAPDRDTEAFF. The DNA for the CDR3 is TGTGCCAGCAGTGCCCCGGACAGAGACACTGAAGCTTTCTTT.

V and J are TRBV19 and TRBJ2-1; TRBD1 matches at 7 bases. Unmatched junction bases numbered 4, after V lost 3 bases and J lost 8 bases. The CDR3 has 13 amino acids. CDR1 is LNHDA, CDR2 SQIVND, per germline (reference sequence). The CDR3 here is CASSMKGGHEQFF. In DNA, the CDR3 is TGTGCCAGTAGTATGAAAGGGGGCCATGAGCAGTTCTTC.